The sequence of this TCR beta chain was determined in a study of PD-1 blockade in classical Hodgkin lymphoma. Data came from immunoSEQ multiplex PCR; TCRdb stores just in-frame clones and leaves some out. This table has roughly 20,000 clones, over 70% appearing once. The CDR3 loop spans 15 amino acids. Trimming removed 2 bases at V and 3 bases at J, with 10 bases between. Germline lookup yields CDR1 SNHLY and CDR2 FYNNEI. Time point given: cycle 4 day 1 (C4D1), after more than five weeks of nivolumab. Relapses following autologous stem cell transplantation were seen in all patients, with brentuximab vedotin exposure varying.

This material consisted of peripheral blood mononuclear cells (PBMCs), taken before the fourth cycle of nivolumab. The receptor's source is a human donor with classical Hodgkin lymphoma. The chain uses TRBV2 and TRBJ1-4, with D perhaps matching TRBD1 (6 bases). CDR3 coding DNA: TGTGCCAGCAGTGAAACCGGGACACCTAATGAAAAACTGTTTTTT. Its translation is CASSETGTPNEKLFF.